This is a list of T cell receptor beta chains from one sample in a study of T cell changes during pregnancy in multiple sclerosis. The data were produced by immunoSEQ multiplex PCR, yet TCRdb's version contains in-frame clones alone and is incomplete. The data contain tens of thousands of clones, about 83% of them singletons. Sequences were derived from CD8+ T cells from peripheral blood mononuclear cells, sampled before pregnancy. These receptors were collected from a female donor with multiple sclerosis, enrolled in a pregnancy study. CDR3s include the opening cysteine and the closing phenylalanine or tryptophan. A D gene is named only where the DNA matches it firmly. Expanded clones get a size class; other rows say once, few or many, or leave the size out.

V gene: TRBV25-1; D gene: NA; clone size: NA; J gene: TRBJ2-7; CDR3 DNA: TGTGCCAGCAGTCGGTCCACCAGGTGGACCTACGAGCAGTACTTC; CDR3 protein: CASSRSTRWTYEQYF
V gene: TRBV5-6; D gene: NA; clone size: NA; J gene: TRBJ2-1; CDR3 DNA: TGTGCCAGCAGAGGAGGGGGCATCGGTGAGCAGTTCTTC; CDR3 protein: CASRGGGIGEQFF
V gene: TRBV14; D gene: TRBD2; clone size: NA; J gene: TRBJ2-7; CDR3 DNA: TGTGCCAGCAGCCCCGGGACCCTAGCGGGGCAGTACTTC; CDR3 protein: CASSPGTLAGQYF
V gene: TRBV6-4; D gene: TRBD1; clone size: NA; J gene: TRBJ2-1; CDR3 DNA: TGTGCCAGCAGACCGGGACAGGGGTTTAATGAGCAGTTCTTC; CDR3 protein: CASRPGQGFNEQFF
V gene: TRBV4-1; D gene: NA; clone size: once; J gene: TRBJ2-3; CDR3 DNA: TGCGCCAGCAGCCAACCCGTTCTAGACGATACGCAGTATTTT; CDR3 protein: CASSQPVLDDTQYF
V gene: TRBV7-9; D gene: NA; clone size: NA; J gene: TRBJ2-6; CDR3 DNA: TGTGCCAGCAGCGACGCAGGGGTCGGGGCCAACGTCCTGACTTTC; CDR3 protein: CASSDAGVGANVLTF
V gene: TRBV6-1; D gene: NA; clone size: NA; J gene: TRBJ2-3; CDR3 DNA: TGTGCCAGCAGTGAGCGGCAGACTAGAGATACGCAGTATTTT; CDR3 protein: CASSERQTRDTQYF
V gene: TRBV6-4; D gene: TRBD1; clone size: few; J gene: TRBJ2-1; CDR3 DNA: TGTGCCAGCAGTGACGGGACAGGGGATTACAATGAGCAGTTCTTC; CDR3 protein: CASSDGTGDYNEQFF
V gene: TRBV6-4; D gene: TRBD2; clone size: NA; J gene: TRBJ2-1; CDR3 DNA: TGTGCCAGCAGTGACGAGACTAGCGGTTACAATGAGCAGTTCTTC; CDR3 protein: CASSDETSGYNEQFF
V gene: TRBV4-3; D gene: NA; clone size: NA; J gene: TRBJ1-2; CDR3 DNA: TGCGCCAGCAGCCAAGATTTATCCGTTGGACAGCTTGCTGGTTATGGCTACACCTTC; CDR3 protein: CASSQDLSVGQLAGYGYTF
V gene: TRBV6-1; D gene: TRBD2; clone size: NA; J gene: TRBJ2-1; CDR3 DNA: TGTGCCAGCAGTGGGGAACTAGCGGGAGTGGTTAATGAGCAGTTCTTC; CDR3 protein: CASSGELAGVVNEQFF
V gene: TRBV6-4; D gene: TRBD2; clone size: NA; J gene: TRBJ2-2; CDR3 DNA: TGTGCCAGCAGTGACCCCCTAGCGGGAGTCCCCGGGGAGCTGTTTTTT; CDR3 protein: CASSDPLAGVPGELFF
V gene: TRBV27; D gene: NA; clone size: NA; J gene: TRBJ2-7; CDR3 DNA: TGTGCCAGCAGTAGTGGAGGCAGGGGATCCTACGAGCAGTACTTC; CDR3 protein: CASSSGGRGSYEQYF
V gene: TRBV29-1; D gene: TRBD2; clone size: once; J gene: TRBJ2-1; CDR3 DNA: TGCAGCGCCAGACTAGCGGGATCCTACAATGAGCAGTTCTTC; CDR3 protein: CSARLAGSYNEQFF
V gene: TRBV4-3; D gene: TRBD2; clone size: NA; J gene: TRBJ2-7; CDR3 DNA: TGCGCCAGCAGCCAAGAGTCTAGCGGTCGCTACGAGCAGTACTTC; CDR3 protein: CASSQESSGRYEQYF
V gene: TRBV7-9; D gene: NA; clone size: once; J gene: TRBJ2-7; CDR3 DNA: TGTGCCAGCAGCTTAAAGTTGGGAGGAGAGCAGTACTTC; CDR3 protein: CASSLKLGGEQYF
V gene: TRBV28; D gene: TRBD2; clone size: few; J gene: TRBJ2-7; CDR3 DNA: TGTGCCAGCAGTCCAACACGACTAGCGGGAGGGCAAGGAGGTTCCTACGAGCAGTACTTC; CDR3 protein: CASSPTRLAGGQGGSYEQYF
V gene: TRBV4-1; D gene: TRBD2; clone size: NA; J gene: TRBJ2-7; CDR3 DNA: TGCGCCAGCAGCCAAGCGCTAGCGGGAGTGGCCTACGAGCAGTACTTC; CDR3 protein: CASSQALAGVAYEQYF
V gene: TRBV5-1; D gene: TRBD1; clone size: NA; J gene: TRBJ1-2; CDR3 DNA: TGCGCCAGCAGCGACCGGGACAGGACTTACTATGGCTACACCTTC; CDR3 protein: CASSDRDRTYYGYTF
V gene: TRBV5-5; D gene: TRBD1; clone size: once; J gene: TRBJ1-1; CDR3 DNA: TGTGCCAGCAGCGCGACAGGGGTTCCCTTGGACACTGAAGCTTTCTTT; CDR3 protein: CASSATGVPLDTEAFF
V gene: TRBV7-3; D gene: NA; clone size: NA; J gene: TRBJ1-1; CDR3 DNA: TGTGCCACTCCAGACAGGAACCTAAACACTGAAGCTTTCTTT; CDR3 protein: CATPDRNLNTEAFF
V gene: TRBV4-1; D gene: NA; clone size: NA; J gene: TRBJ2-2; CDR3 DNA: TGCGCCAGCAGCTTGCAGAACCGTGACACCGGGGAGCTGTTTTTT; CDR3 protein: CASSLQNRDTGELFF
V gene: TRBV4-1; D gene: TRBD2; clone size: NA; J gene: TRBJ2-7; CDR3 DNA: TGCGCCAGCAGCCAAGAGATGACTAGCGGTAGTACCTACGAGCAGTACTTC; CDR3 protein: CASSQEMTSGSTYEQYF
V gene: TRBV4-2; D gene: NA; clone size: NA; J gene: TRBJ1-4; CDR3 DNA: TGTGCCAGCAGCCCAACAGGGTCAACTAATGAAAAACTGTTTTTT; CDR3 protein: CASSPTGSTNEKLFF
V gene: TRBV5-6; D gene: NA; clone size: NA; J gene: TRBJ2-1; CDR3 DNA: TGTGCCAGCAGCTTGGGGGCTATCTCCTACAATGAGCAGTTCTTC; CDR3 protein: CASSLGAISYNEQFF
V gene: TRBV11-2; D gene: TRBD2; clone size: NA; J gene: TRBJ2-7; CDR3 DNA: TGTGCCAGCAGCCGTTGTCTAGCGGGTTGCTACGAGCAGTACTTC; CDR3 protein: CASSRCLAGCYEQYF
V gene: TRBV5-4; D gene: TRBD1; clone size: few; J gene: TRBJ2-7; CDR3 DNA: TGTGCCAGCAGCGACACCGGGACAGCTTACGAGCAGTACTTC; CDR3 protein: CASSDTGTAYEQYF
V gene: TRBV11-2; D gene: NA; clone size: NA; J gene: TRBJ2-1; CDR3 DNA: TGTGCCAGCAGCTTAGAGGCCCACAATGAGCAGTTCTTC; CDR3 protein: CASSLEAHNEQFF
V gene: TRBV6-5; D gene: NA; clone size: NA; J gene: TRBJ1-1; CDR3 DNA: TGTGCCAGCAGTTACATGGGGCGGAGTGAAGCTTTCTTT; CDR3 protein: CASSYMGRSEAFF
V gene: TRBV5-1; D gene: NA; clone size: NA; J gene: TRBJ1-5; CDR3 DNA: TGCGCCAGCAGCTTGGGGACAGATAGCAATCAGCCCCAGCATTTT; CDR3 protein: CASSLGTDSNQPQHF
V gene: TRBV7-9; D gene: NA; clone size: NA; J gene: TRBJ1-1; CDR3 DNA: TGTGCCAGCAGCTACATGAACACTGAAGCTTTCTTT; CDR3 protein: CASSYMNTEAFF
V gene: TRBV6-1; D gene: TRBD2; clone size: NA; J gene: TRBJ2-7; CDR3 DNA: TGTGCCAGCAGTGAACTCCCACTAGCGGGAGTATACGAGCAGTACTTC; CDR3 protein: CASSELPLAGVYEQYF
V gene: TRBV18; D gene: TRBD1; clone size: NA; J gene: TRBJ2-7; CDR3 DNA: TGTGCCAGCTCACCACTAACCGGGACAGGGTCTACAAATCCCTACGAGCAGTACTTC; CDR3 protein: CASSPLTGTGSTNPYEQYF
V gene: TRBV7-9; D gene: TRBD2; clone size: NA; J gene: TRBJ2-2; CDR3 DNA: TGTGCCAGCAGCCTTGGGACTAGCGGGAGGATTAGCGACACCGGGGAGCTGTTTTTT; CDR3 protein: CASSLGTSGRISDTGELFF
V gene: TRBV6-1; D gene: NA; clone size: NA; J gene: TRBJ2-7; CDR3 DNA: TGTGCCAGCAGTGACCATATCACAGGGAGCAACTCCTACGAGCAGTACTTC; CDR3 protein: CASSDHITGSNSYEQYF
V gene: TRBV10-2; D gene: TRBD2; clone size: NA; J gene: TRBJ2-7; CDR3 DNA: TGCGCCAGCAGTGAGGGGCCTAGCGGGGGTTACGAGCAGTACTTC; CDR3 protein: CASSEGPSGGYEQYF
V gene: TRBV6-4; D gene: TRBD2; clone size: few; J gene: TRBJ2-1; CDR3 DNA: TGTGCCAGCAGTGGACTAGCGGGAGGGAATGAGCAGTTCTTC; CDR3 protein: CASSGLAGGNEQFF
V gene: TRBV5-4; D gene: NA; clone size: once; J gene: TRBJ1-3; CDR3 DNA: TGTGCCAGCAGCTTGCCAGGGGCTGGAAACACCATATATTTT; CDR3 protein: CASSLPGAGNTIYF
V gene: TRBV15; D gene: TRBD1; clone size: NA; J gene: TRBJ2-7; CDR3 DNA: TGTGCCACCAGCAGGACAGGGGGATCCTACGAGCAGTACTTC; CDR3 protein: CATSRTGGSYEQYF
V gene: TRBV28; D gene: NA; clone size: NA; J gene: TRBJ2-7; CDR3 DNA: TGTGCCAGCAAGTCGGAGCAGGGCCAGGGTTACGAGCAGTACTTC; CDR3 protein: CASKSEQGQGYEQYF
V gene: TRBV6-1; D gene: NA; clone size: NA; J gene: TRBJ2-7; CDR3 DNA: TGTGCCAGCAGCCCACTCTCGAGCTCCTACGAGCAGTACTTC; CDR3 protein: CASSPLSSSYEQYF